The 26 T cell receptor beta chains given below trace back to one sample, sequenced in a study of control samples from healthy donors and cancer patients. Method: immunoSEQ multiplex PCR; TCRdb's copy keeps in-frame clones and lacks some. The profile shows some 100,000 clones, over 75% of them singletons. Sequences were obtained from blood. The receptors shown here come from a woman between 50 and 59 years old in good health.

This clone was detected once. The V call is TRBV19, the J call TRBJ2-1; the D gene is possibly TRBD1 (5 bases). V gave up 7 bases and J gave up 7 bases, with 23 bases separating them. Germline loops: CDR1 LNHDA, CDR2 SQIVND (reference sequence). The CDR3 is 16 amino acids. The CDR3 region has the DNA TGTGCCAGTAAAGGGGTAGCTGTTTCCCTCCGGAATGAGCAGTTCTTC. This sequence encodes CASKGVAVSLRNEQFF.

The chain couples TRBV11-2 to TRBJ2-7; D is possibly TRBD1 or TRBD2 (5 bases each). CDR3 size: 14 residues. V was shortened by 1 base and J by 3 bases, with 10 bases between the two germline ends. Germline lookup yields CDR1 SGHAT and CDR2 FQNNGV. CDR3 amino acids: CASSLGGVLYEQYF. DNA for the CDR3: TGTGCCAGCAGCTTAGGAGGGGTCCTCTACGAGCAGTACTTC.

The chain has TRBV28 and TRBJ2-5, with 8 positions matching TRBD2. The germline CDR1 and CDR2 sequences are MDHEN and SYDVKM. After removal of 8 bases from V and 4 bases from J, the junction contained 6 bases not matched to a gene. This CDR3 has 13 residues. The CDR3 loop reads CASSSGGRETQYF. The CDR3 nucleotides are TGTGCCAGCTCGTCGGGGGGGCGAGAGACCCAGTACTTC.

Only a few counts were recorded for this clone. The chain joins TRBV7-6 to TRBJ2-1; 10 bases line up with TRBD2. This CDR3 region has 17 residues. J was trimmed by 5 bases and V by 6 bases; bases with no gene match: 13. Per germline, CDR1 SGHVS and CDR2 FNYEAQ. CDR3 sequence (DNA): TGTGCCAGCAGTCCTGACGTAACTAGCGGGACGAACAATGAGCAGTTCTTC. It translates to CASSPDVTSGTNNEQFF.

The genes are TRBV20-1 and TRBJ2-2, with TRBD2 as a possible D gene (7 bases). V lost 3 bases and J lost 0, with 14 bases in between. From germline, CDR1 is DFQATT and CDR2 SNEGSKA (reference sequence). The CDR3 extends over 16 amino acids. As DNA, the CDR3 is TGCAGTGCTAGTGGGGGGGCAAGAACGAACACCGGGGAGCTGTTTTTT. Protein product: CSASGGARTNTGELFF.

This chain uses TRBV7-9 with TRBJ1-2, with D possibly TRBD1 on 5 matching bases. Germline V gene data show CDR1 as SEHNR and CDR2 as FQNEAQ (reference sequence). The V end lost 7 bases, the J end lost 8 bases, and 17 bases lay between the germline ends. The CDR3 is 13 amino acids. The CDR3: CASIRGSLGGYTF. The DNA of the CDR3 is TGTGCCAGCATTAGGGGCTCCTTAGGCGGCTACACCTTC.

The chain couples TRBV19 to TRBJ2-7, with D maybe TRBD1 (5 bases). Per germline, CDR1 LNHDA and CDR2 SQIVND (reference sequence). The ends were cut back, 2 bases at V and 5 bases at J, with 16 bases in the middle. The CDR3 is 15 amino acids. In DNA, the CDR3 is TGTGCCAGTAGTATAACAGGCCGAGAAATAGACGAGCAGTACTTC. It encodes CASSITGREIDEQYF.

The CDR3 DNA sequence: TGCGCCAGCAGCTTAGGGGACTTCTACAATGAGCAGTTCTTC. Protein product: CASSLGDFYNEQFF. The V gene is TRBV5-1, the J gene TRBJ2-1; D might be TRBD2 (6 bases). CDR3 length: 14 amino acids. V lost 2 bases and J lost 3, with 9 bases in between. The V gene's germline CDR1 is SGHRS and CDR2 YFSETQ.

CDR3: CASSDSYRTGVLQETQYF. For the CDR3, the DNA is TGTGCCAGCAGTGATTCCTACAGGACAGGAGTCCTACAAGAGACCCAGTACTTC. V is TRBV2 and J is TRBJ2-5, with TRBD1 identical over 7 bases. There are 18 residues in the CDR3. The trim removed 3 bases at V and 2 bases at J, leaving 15 bases unmatched. In germline, CDR1 is SNHLY, CDR2 FYNNEI. Drawing the rest from reference TRBV2 and TRBJ2-5, the complete variable domain is EPEVTQTPSHQVTQMGQEVILRCVPISNHLYFYWYRQILGQKVEFLVSFYNNEISEKSEIFDDQFSVERPDGSNFTLKIRSTKLEDSAMYFCASSDSYRTGVLQETQYFGPGTRLLVL.

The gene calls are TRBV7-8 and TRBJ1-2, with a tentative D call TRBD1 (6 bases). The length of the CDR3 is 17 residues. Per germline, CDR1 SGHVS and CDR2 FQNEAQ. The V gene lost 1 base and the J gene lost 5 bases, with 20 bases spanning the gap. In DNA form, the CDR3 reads TGTGCCAGCAGCTTAGTGGTACAGGGTGACGCCCGTTATGGCTACACCTTC. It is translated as CASSLVVQGDARYGYTF.

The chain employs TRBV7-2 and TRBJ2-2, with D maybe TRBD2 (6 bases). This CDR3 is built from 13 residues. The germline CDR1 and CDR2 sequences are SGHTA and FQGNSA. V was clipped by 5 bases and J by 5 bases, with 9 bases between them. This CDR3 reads CASSREFTGELFF. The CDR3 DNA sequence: TGTGCCAGCAGCCGGGAGTTTACCGGGGAGCTGTTTTTT.

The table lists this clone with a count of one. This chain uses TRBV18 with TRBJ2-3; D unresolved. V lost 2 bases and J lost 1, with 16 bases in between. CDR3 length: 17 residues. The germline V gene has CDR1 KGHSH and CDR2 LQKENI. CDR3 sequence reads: CASSPNFISWRTDTQYF. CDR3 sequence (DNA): TGTGCCAGCTCACCAAATTTTATCTCGTGGCGCACAGATACGCAGTATTTT.

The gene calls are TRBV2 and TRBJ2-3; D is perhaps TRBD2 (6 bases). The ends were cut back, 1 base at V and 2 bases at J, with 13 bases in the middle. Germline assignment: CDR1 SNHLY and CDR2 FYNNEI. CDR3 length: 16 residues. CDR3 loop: CASSEGFGGTTDTQYF. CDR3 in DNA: TGTGCCAGCAGTGAAGGATTCGGCGGGACCACAGATACGCAGTATTTT.

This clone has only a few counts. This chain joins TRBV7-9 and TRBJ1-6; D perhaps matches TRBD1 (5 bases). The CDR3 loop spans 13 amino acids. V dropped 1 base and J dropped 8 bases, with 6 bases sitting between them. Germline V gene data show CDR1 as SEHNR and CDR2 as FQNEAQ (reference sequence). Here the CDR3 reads CASSLGDYSPLHF. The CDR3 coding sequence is TGTGCCAGCAGCTTAGGGGACTATTCACCCCTCCACTTT.

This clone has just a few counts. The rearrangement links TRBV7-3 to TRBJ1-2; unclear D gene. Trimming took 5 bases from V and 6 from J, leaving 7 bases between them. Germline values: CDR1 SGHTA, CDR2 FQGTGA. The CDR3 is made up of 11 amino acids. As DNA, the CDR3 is TGTGCCAGCAGCCCCGGGGATGGCTACACCTTC. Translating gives CASSPGDGYTF.

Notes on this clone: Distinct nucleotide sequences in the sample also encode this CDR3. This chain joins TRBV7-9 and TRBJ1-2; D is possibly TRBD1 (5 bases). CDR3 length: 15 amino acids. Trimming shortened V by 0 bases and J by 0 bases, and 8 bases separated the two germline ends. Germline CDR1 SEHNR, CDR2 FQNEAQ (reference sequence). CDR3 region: CASSLAGGSNYGYTF. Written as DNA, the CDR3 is TGTGCCAGCAGCTTAGCGGGGGGATCTAACTATGGCTACACCTTC.

Here the CDR3 reads CSVGPDNLWTGELFF. Here the CDR3 DNA reads TGCAGCGTTGGGCCAGACAACCTATGGACCGGGGAGCTGTTTTTT. The rearrangement joins TRBV29-1 to TRBJ2-2; unclear D gene. In germline, CDR1 is SQVTM, CDR2 ANQGSEA. V lost 4 bases, J lost 5 bases, and 17 bases lay in between. This CDR3 contains 15 residues.

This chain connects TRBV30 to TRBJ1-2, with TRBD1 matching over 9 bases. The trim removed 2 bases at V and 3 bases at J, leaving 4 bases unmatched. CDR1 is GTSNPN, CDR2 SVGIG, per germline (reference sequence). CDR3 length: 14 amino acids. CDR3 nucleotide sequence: TGTGCCTGGAGTCCAACAGGGGGCTACTATGGCTACACCTTC. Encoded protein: CAWSPTGGYYGYTF. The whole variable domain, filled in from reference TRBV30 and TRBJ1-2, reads SQTIHQWPATLVQPVGSPLSLECTVEGTSNPNLYWYRQAAGRGLQLLFYSVGIGQISSEVPQNLSASRPQDRQFILSSKKLLLSDSGFYLCAWSPTGGYYGYTFGSGTRLTVV.

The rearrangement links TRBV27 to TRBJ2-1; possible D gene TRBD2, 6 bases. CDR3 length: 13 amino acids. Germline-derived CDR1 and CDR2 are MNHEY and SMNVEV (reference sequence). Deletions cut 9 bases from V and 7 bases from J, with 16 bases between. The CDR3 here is CASGSGNANEQFF. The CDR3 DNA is TGTGCCAGTGGTAGCGGCAACGCTAATGAGCAGTTCTTC.

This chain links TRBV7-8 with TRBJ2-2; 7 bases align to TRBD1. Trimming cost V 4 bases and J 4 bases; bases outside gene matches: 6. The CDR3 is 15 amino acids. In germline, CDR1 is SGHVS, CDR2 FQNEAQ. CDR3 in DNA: TGTGCCAGCAGCTACCCCACAGGGGCCACCGGGGAGCTGTTTTTT. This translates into CASSYPTGATGELFF.

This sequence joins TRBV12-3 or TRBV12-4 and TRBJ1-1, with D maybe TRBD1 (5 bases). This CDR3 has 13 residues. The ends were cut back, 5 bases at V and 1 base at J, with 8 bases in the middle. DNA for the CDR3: TGTGCCAGCAGTCAGGGAACGAACACTGAAGCTTTCTTT. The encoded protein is CASSQGTNTEAFF.

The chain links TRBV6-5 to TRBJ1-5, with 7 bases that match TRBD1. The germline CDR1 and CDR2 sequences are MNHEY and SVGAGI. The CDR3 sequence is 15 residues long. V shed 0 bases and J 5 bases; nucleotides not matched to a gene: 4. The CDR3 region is CASSYSAGGDQPQHF. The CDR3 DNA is TGTGCCAGCAGTTACTCCGCAGGGGGGGATCAGCCCCAGCATTTT.

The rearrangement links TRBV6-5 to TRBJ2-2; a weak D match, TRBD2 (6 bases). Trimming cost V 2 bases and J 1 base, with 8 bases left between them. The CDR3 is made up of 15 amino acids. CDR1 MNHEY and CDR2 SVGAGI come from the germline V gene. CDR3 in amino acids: CASSYEEGNTGELFF. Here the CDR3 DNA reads TGTGCCAGCAGTTACGAGGAGGGGAACACCGGGGAGCTGTTTTTT.

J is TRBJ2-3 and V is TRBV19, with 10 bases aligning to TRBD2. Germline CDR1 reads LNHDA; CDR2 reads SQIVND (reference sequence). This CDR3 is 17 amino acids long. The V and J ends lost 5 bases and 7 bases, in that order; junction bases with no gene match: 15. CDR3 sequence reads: CASSSPLEREGTNTQYF. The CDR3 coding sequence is TGTGCCAGTAGTTCCCCCCTTGAGCGGGAGGGTACAAATACGCAGTATTTT.

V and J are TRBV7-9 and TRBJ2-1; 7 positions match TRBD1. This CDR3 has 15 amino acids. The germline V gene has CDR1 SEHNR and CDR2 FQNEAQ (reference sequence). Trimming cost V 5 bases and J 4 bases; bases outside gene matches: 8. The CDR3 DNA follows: TGTGCCAGCAGCATTAGACAGGGATGGTACAATGAGCAGTTCTTC. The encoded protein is CASSIRQGWYNEQFF.

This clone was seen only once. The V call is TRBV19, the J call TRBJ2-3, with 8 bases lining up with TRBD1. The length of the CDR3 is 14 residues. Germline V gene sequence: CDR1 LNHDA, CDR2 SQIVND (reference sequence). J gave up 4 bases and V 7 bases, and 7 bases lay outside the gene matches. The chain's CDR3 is CASKPGGIPDTQYF. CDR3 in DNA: TGTGCCAGTAAACCAGGGGGCATACCAGATACGCAGTATTTT.